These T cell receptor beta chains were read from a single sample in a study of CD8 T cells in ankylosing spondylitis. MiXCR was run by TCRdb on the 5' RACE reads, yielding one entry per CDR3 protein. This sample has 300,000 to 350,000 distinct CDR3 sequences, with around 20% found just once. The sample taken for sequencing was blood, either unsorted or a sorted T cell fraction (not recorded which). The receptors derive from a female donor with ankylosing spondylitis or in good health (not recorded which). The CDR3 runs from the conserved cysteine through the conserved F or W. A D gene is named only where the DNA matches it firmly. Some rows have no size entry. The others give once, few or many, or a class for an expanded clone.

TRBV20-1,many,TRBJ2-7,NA,TGCAGTGCTAGCTCGCAGCCTAGCTCCTACGAGCAGTACTTC,CSASSQPSSYEQYF
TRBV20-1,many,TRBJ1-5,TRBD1,TGCAGTGCTAAAGGGCAGGGGGAGCAGCCCCAGCATTTT,CSAKGQGEQPQHF
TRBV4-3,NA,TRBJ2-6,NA,TGCGCCAGCAGCCAAGAAGCTGGGGCCAACGTCCTGACTTTC,CASSQEAGANVLTF
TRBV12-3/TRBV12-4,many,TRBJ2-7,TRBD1,TGTGCCAGCAGTTTAAACGGACAGGTCTACGAGCAGTACTTC,CASSLNGQVYEQYF
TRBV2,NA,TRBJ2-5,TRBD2,TGTGCCAGCAGCGAGGGACTAGCGGGAGGGGCGGGGGAGACCCAGTACTTC,CASSEGLAGGAGETQYF
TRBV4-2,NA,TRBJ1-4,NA,TGTGCCAGCAGCCATTCACTTCAGTCGGTTGGGGAAAAACTGTTTTTT,CASSHSLQSVGEKLFF
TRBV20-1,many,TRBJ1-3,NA,TGCAGTGCTAGCGATAGGGGGGACACCATATATTTT,CSASDRGDTIYF
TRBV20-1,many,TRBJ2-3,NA,TGCAGTGCTCCTAGACATGGCACAGATACGCAGTATTTT,CSAPRHGTDTQYF
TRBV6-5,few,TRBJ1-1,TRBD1,TGTGCCAGCAGCTACGACCGGGACAGGGCAGAAGGAGCTTTCTTT,CASSYDRDRAEGAFF
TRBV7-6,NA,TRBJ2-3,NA,TGTGCCAGCAGCTTGGACAAGGAGACAGATACGCAGTATTTT,CASSLDKETDTQYF
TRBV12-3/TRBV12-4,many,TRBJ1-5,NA,TGTGCCAGCAGACCACAGGGAGACAATCAGCCCCAGCATTTT,CASRPQGDNQPQHF
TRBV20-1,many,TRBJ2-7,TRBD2,TGCAGTGCTCAAAGGGTAGCGGGCGAGCAGTACTTC,CSAQRVAGEQYF
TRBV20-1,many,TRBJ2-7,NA,TGCAGTGCTATCGGTGCACAGCAGTCCTCCTACGAGCAGTACTTC,CSAIGAQQSSYEQYF
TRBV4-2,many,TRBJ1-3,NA,TGTGCCAGCAGCCAAGAAGGGGACTCTGGAAACACCATATATTTT,CASSQEGDSGNTIYF
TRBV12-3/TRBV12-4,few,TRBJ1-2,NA,TGTGCCAGCACCTCGGCCGAGGCAGCTAACTATGGCTACACCTTC,CASTSAEAANYGYTF
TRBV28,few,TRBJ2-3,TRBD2,TGTGCCAGCAGTTTACTAGCGGGGTTGGGACGGACGCAGTATTTT,CASSLLAGLGRTQYF
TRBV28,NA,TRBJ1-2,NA,TGTGCCAGCAGTTCCCCGGACGAGACATTATATGGCTACACCTTC,CASSSPDETLYGYTF
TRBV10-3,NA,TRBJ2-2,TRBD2,TGTGCCATCAGTGAGTCGGCGGGAGCAACGAACACCGGGGAGCTGTTTTTT,CAISESAGATNTGELFF
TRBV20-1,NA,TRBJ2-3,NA,TGCAGTGATAGAGAGGAACTAAACACAGATACGCAGTATTTT,CSDREELNTDTQYF
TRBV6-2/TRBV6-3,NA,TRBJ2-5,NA,TGTGCCAGCACCCTCGGCGGAGAGACCCAGTACTTC,CASTLGGETQYF
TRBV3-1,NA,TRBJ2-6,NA,TGTGCCAGCAGCCAAGACAGCTCGGGGGCCAACGTCCTGACTTTC,CASSQDSSGANVLTF
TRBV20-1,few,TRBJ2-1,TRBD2,TGCAGTGCTAGGCGGGAGGGGGCCTACAATGAGCAGTTCTTC,CSARREGAYNEQFF
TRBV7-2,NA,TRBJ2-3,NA,TGTGCCAGCAGCTCCCCAGACAAGTACACAGATACGCAGTATTTT,CASSSPDKYTDTQYF
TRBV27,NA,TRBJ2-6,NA,TGTGCCAGCAGTTTATCCCGAGGGCGAGGCTCTGGGGCCAACGTCCTGACTTTC,CASSLSRGRGSGANVLTF
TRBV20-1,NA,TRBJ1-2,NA,TGCAGTGCGGGGGCGGGGGGCGGTTATGGCTACACCTTC,CSAGAGGGYGYTF
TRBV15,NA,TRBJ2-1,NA,TGTGCCACCAGCAGAGATCCGGATAGCGCCAATGAGCAGTTCTTC,CATSRDPDSANEQFF
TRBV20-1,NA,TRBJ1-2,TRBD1,TGCAGTGCTAGCCGGGACAGCGCTAACTATGGCTACACCTTC,CSASRDSANYGYTF
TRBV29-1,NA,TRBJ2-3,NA,TGCAGCGTTGAAGATGGGGGGGATACGCAGTATTTT,CSVEDGGDTQYF
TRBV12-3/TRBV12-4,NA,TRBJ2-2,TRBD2,TGTGCCAGCAGGACGGGACTAGCGACCACCGGGGAGCTGGTTTTT,CASRTGLATTGELVF
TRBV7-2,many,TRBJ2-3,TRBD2,TGTGCCAGCAGTGTCTCCGGGACTAGCGGACTAGATACGCAGTATTTT,CASSVSGTSGLDTQYF
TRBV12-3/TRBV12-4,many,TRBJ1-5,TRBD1,TGTGCCAGCAGCCAGGGACAGGGGAATCAGCCCCAGCATTTT,CASSQGQGNQPQHF
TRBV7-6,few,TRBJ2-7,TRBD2,TGTGCCAGCAGCTTAAAACTAGCGGGAGCCTCCTACGAGCAGTACTTC,CASSLKLAGASYEQYF
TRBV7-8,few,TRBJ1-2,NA,TGTGCCAGCAGCTTTGGGGCGGCGGATGGCTACACCTTC,CASSFGAADGYTF
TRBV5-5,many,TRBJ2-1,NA,TGTGCCAGCAGCTTGGTGGGGGGAAAGGGGAATGAGCAGTTCTTC,CASSLVGGKGNEQFF
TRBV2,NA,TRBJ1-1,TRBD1,TGTGCCAGCAGAGGGGACAGCCAAAACACTGAAGCTTTCTTT,CASRGDSQNTEAFF
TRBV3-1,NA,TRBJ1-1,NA,TGTGCCAGCAGCCAGGTTAGGTACACTGAAGCTTTCTTT,CASSQVRYTEAFF
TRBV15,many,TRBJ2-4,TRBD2,TGTGCCACCAGCTCTAGCGGTAGGGAACTCCTCGCCAAAAACATTCAGTACTTC,CATSSSGRELLAKNIQYF
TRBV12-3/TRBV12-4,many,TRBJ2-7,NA,TGTGCCAGCAGCTTAGCGCGTGACGCCGGGCAGTACTTC,CASSLARDAGQYF
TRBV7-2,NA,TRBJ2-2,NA,TGTGCCAGCAGCCCCTGGGTCGACGGGGAGCTGTTTTTT,CASSPWVDGELFF
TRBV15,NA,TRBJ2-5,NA,TGTGCCACCAGCAGACCTCCTTCCCAAGAGACCCAGTACTTC,CATSRPPSQETQYF
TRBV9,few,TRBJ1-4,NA,TGTGCCAGCAGCGTTGCGACTGGAGTGGGAAATGAAAAACTGTTTTTT,CASSVATGVGNEKLFF
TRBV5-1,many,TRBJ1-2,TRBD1,TGCGCCAGCAGCTTGGAAAGGGGGACAGGGTTGTTGAATGGCTACACCTTC,CASSLERGTGLLNGYTF